The present TCR beta chain was sequenced within a study of post-analysis software for immune sequencing data. Study results and limitations: Compared with controls, patients had more of 4 to 6 TRBV segments, including TRBV5-6, TRBV5-1 and TRBV20-1.

Germline V lookup: CDR1 DFQATT, CDR2 SNEGSKA (reference sequence). V shed 5 bases, J shed 6 bases, and the junction held 9 bases outside the gene matches. This CDR3 has 14 residues. About this clonotype itself: The antigen is not known.

Each TCR beta cDNA library carried unique molecular identifiers. TCRdb reanalysed the PCR reads using MiXCR and keeps one entry per CDR3 protein. This table has roughly 800,000 distinct CDR3 sequences, about 27% appearing once. The rearrangement links TRBV20-1 to TRBJ2-1; 8 bases agree with TRBD2. Sequences were obtained from blood. The sequence was collected from a girl between 5 and 17 years old with multiple sclerosis. This CDR3 is CSASFRGGLNEQFF. The CDR3 DNA reads TGCAGTGCTTCCTTCCGGGGGGGCCTCAATGAGCAGTTCTTC.